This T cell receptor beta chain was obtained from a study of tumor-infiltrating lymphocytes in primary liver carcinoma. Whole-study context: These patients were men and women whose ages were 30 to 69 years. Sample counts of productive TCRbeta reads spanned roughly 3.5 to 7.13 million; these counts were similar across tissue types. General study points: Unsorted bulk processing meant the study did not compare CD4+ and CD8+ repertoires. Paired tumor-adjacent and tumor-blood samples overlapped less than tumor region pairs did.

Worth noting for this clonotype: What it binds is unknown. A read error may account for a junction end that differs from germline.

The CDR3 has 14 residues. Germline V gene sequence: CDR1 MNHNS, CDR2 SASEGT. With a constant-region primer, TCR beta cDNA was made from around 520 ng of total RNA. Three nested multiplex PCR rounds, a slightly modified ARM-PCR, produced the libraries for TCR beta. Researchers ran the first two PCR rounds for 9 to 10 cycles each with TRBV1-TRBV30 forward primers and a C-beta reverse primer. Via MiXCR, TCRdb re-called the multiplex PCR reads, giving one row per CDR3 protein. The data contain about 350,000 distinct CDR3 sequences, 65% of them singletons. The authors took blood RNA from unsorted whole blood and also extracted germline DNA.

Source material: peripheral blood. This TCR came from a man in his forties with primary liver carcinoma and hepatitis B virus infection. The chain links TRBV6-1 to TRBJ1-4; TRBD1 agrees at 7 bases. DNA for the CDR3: TGTGCCAGCAGTGAAGCATGGGAAGATGGGACAGTGGTTTTT. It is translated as CASSEAWEDGTVVF.